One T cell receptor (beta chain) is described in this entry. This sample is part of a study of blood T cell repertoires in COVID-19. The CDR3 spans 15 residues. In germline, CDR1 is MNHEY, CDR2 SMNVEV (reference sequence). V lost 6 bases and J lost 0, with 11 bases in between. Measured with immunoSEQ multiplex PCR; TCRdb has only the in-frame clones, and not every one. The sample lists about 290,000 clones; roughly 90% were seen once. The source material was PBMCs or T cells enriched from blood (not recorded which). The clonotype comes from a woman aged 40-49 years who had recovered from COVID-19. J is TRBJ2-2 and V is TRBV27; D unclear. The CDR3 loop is CASSRRYANTGELFF. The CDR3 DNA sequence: TGTGCCAGCAGCCGGAGATACGCGAACACCGGGGAGCTGTTTTTT.